Below, 10 T cell receptor beta chains from the same sample are listed, as sequenced in a study of blood T cell repertoires in COVID-19. Method: immunoSEQ multiplex PCR; TCRdb's copy keeps in-frame clones and lacks some. The table shows roughly 100,000 clones, with 65% to 90% occurring only once. Sequenced sample: peripheral blood. The receptor source for this set is a man aged 45 to 65 with acute or convalescent COVID-19.

The V call is TRBV5-6, the J call TRBJ2-1; the D gene is possibly TRBD2 (6 bases). Germline V CDR1 and CDR2: SGHDT, YYEEEE. The CDR3 spans 12 residues. V lost 3 bases and J 13 bases, leaving 14 bases between the germline ends. The DNA for the CDR3 is TGTGCCAGCAGCTCGACTAGAGTCTTCCAGTTCTTC. Translated: CASSSTRVFQFF.

CDR3 nucleotides: TGTGCCAGCAGCTTGGGGGACAACTACGAGCAGTACTTC. Translated: CASSLGDNYEQYF. The genes are TRBV7-3 and TRBJ2-7, with D possibly matching TRBD1 (6 bases). The V gene's germline CDR1 is SGHTA and CDR2 FQGTGA. The ends were cut back, 3 bases at V and 3 bases at J, with 9 bases in the middle. The CDR3 is made up of 13 amino acids.

The CDR3 nucleotides are TGTGCCAGCAGTGATGGCCTGCTGAATGAAAAACTGTTTTTT. It yields the protein CASSDGLLNEKLFF. This chain joins TRBV2 and TRBJ1-4; D remains ambiguous. CDR3 length: 14 residues. V lost 3 bases to trimming and J lost 5 bases, with 10 bases between them. CDR1 is SNHLY and CDR2 is FYNNEI in the germline V gene. Full variable domain (remainder filled in from reference TRBV2 and TRBJ1-4): EPEVTQTPSHQVTQMGQEVILRCVPISNHLYFYWYRQILGQKVEFLVSFYNNEISEKSEIFDDQFSVERPDGSNFTLKIRSTKLEDSAMYFCASSDGLLNEKLFFGSGTQLSVL.

The chain recombines TRBV12-3 or TRBV12-4 with TRBJ2-2; maybe TRBD2 (6 bases). The CDR3 loop spans 12 amino acids. The CDR3 DNA follows: TGTGCGGGCGGGGCTAACACCGGGGAGCTGTTTTTT. This encodes CAGGANTGELFF.

This rearrangement joins TRBV6-4 to TRBJ2-6; D may be TRBD1 (6 bases). There are 20 residues in the CDR3. V was pared by 2 bases and J by 0 bases, with 20 bases between. Germline CDR1 and CDR2: MRHNA and SNTAGT. CDR3 amino acids: CASSDRARTDLSSGANVLTF. Here the CDR3 DNA reads TGTGCCAGCAGTGACCGAGCTAGGACAGATCTTTCCTCTGGGGCCAACGTCCTGACTTTC.

This chain links TRBV7-8 with TRBJ1-2; 10 nucleotides agree with TRBD1. Looked up from germline, CDR1 is SGHVS and CDR2 is FQNEAQ. The CDR3 has 15 residues. Trimming took 2 bases from V and 4 from J; bases not matched to a gene: 4. The CDR3 coding sequence is TGTGCCAGCAGCTTAAGGACAGGGGGACCCTATGGCTACACCTTC. This encodes CASSLRTGGPYGYTF.

The rearrangement joins TRBV9 to TRBJ2-3; D possibly corresponds to TRBD1 (5 bases). Germline assignment: CDR1 SGDLS and CDR2 YYNGEE. Between the trimmed V and J ends, which lost 3 bases and 0 bases, there was a span of 11 bases. The CDR3 contains 15 residues. DNA of the CDR3: TGTGCCAGCAGCGGACAGCAAACTAGCACAGATACGCAGTATTTT. Protein: CASSGQQTSTDTQYF. The full variable domain, in which reference TRBV9 and TRBJ2-3 provide the parts outside the CDR3, is DSGVTQTPKHLITATGQRVTLRCSPRSGDLSVYWYQQSLDQGLQFLIQYYNGEERAKGNILERFSAQQFPDLHSELNLSSLELGDSALYFCASSGQQTSTDTQYFGPGTRLTVL.

This chain uses TRBV25-1 with TRBJ2-7, with a possible D match to TRBD1 (6 bases). V lost 4 bases and J 9 bases, leaving 25 bases between the germline ends. This CDR3 is built from 16 residues. Germline-derived CDR1 and CDR2 are MGHDK and SYGVNS. The DNA of the CDR3 is TGTGCCAGCAGTGCACCTTTGGGCAGGGGAGAATTTGGGCAGTACTTC. Residues: CASSAPLGRGEFGQYF.

The table lists this clone with a few counts. The rearrangement uses TRBV2 and TRBJ1-1; D gene uncertain. The CDR3 runs to 13 residues. Trimming shortened V by 3 bases and J by 1 base, and 6 bases separated the two germline ends. Germline CDR1 SNHLY, CDR2 FYNNEI. The CDR3 loop is CASSESGNTEAFF. The CDR3 nucleotides are TGTGCCAGCAGTGAGTCAGGGAACACTGAAGCTTTCTTT.

This clone was seen just once. CDR3 sequence reads: CATSDWQGSNYGYTF. CDR3 in DNA: TGTGCCACCAGTGATTGGCAGGGCTCTAACTATGGCTACACCTTC. The rearrangement joins TRBV24-1 to TRBJ1-2; possible D gene TRBD1, 5 bases. The germline CDR1 and CDR2 sequences are KGHDR and SFDVKD. Deletions cut 2 bases from V and 0 bases from J, with 9 bases between. The CDR3 extends over 15 amino acids.